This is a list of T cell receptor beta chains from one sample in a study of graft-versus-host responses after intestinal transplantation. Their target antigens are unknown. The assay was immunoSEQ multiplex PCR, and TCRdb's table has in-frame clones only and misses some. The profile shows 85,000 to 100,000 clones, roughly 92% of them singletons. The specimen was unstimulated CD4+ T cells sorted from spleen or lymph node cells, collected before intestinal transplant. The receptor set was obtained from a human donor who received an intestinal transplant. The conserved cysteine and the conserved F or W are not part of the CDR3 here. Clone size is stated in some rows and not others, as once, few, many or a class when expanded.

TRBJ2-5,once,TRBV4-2,ASSRGTKTQY
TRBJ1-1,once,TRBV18,ASSPQLSRGQLGGTEAF
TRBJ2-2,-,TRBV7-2,ASSIRGTSGGITGELF
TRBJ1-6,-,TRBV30,AWSYKNSPLH
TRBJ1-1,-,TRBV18,ASSPLRWVSGRGTEAF
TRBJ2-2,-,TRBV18,ASSTSGNTGELF
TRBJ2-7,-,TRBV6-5,ASSFTTGPYEQY
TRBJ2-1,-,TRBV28,ASRGTGDYNEQF
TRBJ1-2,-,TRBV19,ASSRDRLYGYT
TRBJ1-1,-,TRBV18,ASSAYTPGRTEAF
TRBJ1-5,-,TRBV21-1,ASSKAPTGSNQPQH
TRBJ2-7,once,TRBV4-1,ASSHRTSGGISYEQY
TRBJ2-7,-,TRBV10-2,ASRSDSETYEQY
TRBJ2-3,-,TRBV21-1,ASSKLIKTGTDTQY
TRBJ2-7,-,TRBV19,ASSIAGTGSWEQY
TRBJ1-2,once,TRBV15,ATSSRQGSYGGYT
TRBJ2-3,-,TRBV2,ASSAGTSGGETQY
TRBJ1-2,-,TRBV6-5,ASSYPGTDGYT
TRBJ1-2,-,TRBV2,ASSATRTGRIGKYGYT
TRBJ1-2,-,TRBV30,AWSSQGVSGYT
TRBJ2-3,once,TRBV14,ASSQRTGLADTDTQY
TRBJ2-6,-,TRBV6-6,ASRPTTGNVLT
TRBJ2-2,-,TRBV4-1,ASSQRTSGGVTGELF
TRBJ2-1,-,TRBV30,ASGGGGFYNEQF
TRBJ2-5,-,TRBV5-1,ASSIPGLAGAEETQY
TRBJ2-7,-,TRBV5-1,ASSLAPGQGNEQY
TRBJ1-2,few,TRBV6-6,ASSKGEGGYT
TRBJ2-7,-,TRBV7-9,ASSLGAGGPVLYEQY
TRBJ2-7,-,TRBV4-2,ASSQTGTGGYEQY
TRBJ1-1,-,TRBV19,ASSIETGSGRNTEAF
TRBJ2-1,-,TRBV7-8,ASSLRDPRFNEQF
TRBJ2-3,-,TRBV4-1,ASSQGTTGGTDTQY
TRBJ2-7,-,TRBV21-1,ASSTHGGHTYEQY
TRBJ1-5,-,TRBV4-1,ASSQVGGNQPQH
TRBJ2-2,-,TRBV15,ATSRGRTGNTGELF
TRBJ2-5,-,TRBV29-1,SVDRAQETQY
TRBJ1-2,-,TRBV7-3,ASSPGRDYGYT
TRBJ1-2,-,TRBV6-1,ASSIYNYGYT
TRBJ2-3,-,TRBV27,ASSLNPGGISRGATDTQY
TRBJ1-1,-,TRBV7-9,ASSLYTANTEAF
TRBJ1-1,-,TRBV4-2,ASRRQGLNTEAF
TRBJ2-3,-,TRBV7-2,ASSELAGGRTDTQY
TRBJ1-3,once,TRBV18,ASSPSSPGSHSGNTIY
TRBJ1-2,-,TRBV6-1,ASNPAGTTYGYT
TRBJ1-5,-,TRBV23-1,ASREYQPQH
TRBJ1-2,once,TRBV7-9,ASSLGPGGYT
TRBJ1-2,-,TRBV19,ASSSRLALGDNYGYT